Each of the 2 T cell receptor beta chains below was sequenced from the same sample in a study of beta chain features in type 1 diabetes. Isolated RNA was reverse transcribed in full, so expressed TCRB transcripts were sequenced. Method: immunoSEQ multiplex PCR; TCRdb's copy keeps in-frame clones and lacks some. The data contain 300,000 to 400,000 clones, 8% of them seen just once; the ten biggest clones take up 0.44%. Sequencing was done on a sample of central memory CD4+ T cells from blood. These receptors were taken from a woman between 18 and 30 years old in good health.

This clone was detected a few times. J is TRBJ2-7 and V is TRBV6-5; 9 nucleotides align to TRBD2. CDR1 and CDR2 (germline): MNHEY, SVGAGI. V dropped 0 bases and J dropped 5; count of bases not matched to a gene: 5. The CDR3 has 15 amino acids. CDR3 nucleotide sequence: TGTGCCAGCAGTTACTCGGCGGCTAGCGGGAACGAGCAGTACTTC. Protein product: CASSYSAASGNEQYF.

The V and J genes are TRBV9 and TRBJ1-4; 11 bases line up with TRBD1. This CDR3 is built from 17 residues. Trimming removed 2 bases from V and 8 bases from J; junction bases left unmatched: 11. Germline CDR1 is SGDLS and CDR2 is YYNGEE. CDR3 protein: CASSVQGQGGSEEKLFF. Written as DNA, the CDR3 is TGTGCCAGCAGCGTTCAGGGACAGGGGGGTTCGGAGGAAAAACTGTTTTTT.